This T cell receptor (beta chain) was documented in a study of pediatric ulcerative colitis. Rectal tissue came from one to two pinch biopsies taken at colonoscopy. A few counts support this clone. The table came from immunoSEQ multiplex PCR; TCRdb's copy has only in-frame clones and leaves some out. This table holds 20,000 to 30,000 clones, 65% to 80% found once. The CDR3 length is 15 residues. With 3 bases clipped from V and 8 bases from J, the junction kept 7 bases outside the gene matches. Germline V CDR1 and CDR2: LGHNA, YSLEER. Sequences were obtained from gut tissue. The TCR was taken from a boy aged 5-17 years with severe ulcerative colitis. The rearrangement joins TRBV4-3 to TRBJ1-4, with TRBD1 identical over 9 bases. CDR3 in amino acids: CASSQDRGTREKLFF. In DNA, the CDR3 is TGCGCCAGCAGCCAGGACAGGGGCACCAGGGAAAAACTGTTTTTT.